These 5 T cell receptor beta chains originate from one sample sequenced in a study of blood T cell repertoires in COVID-19. Sequencing used immunoSEQ multiplex PCR; TCRdb keeps in-frame clones, though not all of them. The data show some 98,000 clones, approximately 84% seen once. Specimen: peripheral blood. Receptor source: a man aged 65 to 85 with acute or convalescent COVID-19.

V and J are TRBV2 and TRBJ1-3; D ambiguous. Looked up from germline, CDR1 is SNHLY and CDR2 is FYNNEI. The ends were cut back, 6 bases at V and 0 bases at J, with 12 bases in the middle. The CDR3 is made up of 15 amino acids. CDR3 loop: CASSSSGTSGNTIYF. In DNA, the CDR3 is TGTGCCAGCAGCAGTTCAGGAACCTCTGGAAACACCATATATTTT.

The chain is built from TRBV9 and TRBJ2-7; 8 bases map to TRBD1. V shed 0 bases, J shed 3 bases, and the junction held 5 bases outside the gene matches. Germline V gene sequence: CDR1 SGDLS, CDR2 YYNGEE. The CDR3 covers 15 residues. This CDR3 is CASSVGTGGYYEQYF. The CDR3 DNA sequence: TGTGCCAGCAGCGTAGGAACAGGGGGGTACTACGAGCAGTACTTC.

J is TRBJ1-5 and V is TRBV21-1. TRBV21-1 is shown as a pseudogene. This CDR3 spans 17 amino acids. The CDR3 here is CASSKVVPGLTNQPQHF. The CDR3 region has the DNA TGTGCCAGCAGCAAAGTAGTCCCGGGACTCACCAATCAGCCCCAGCATTTT.

The rearrangement joins TRBV5-5 to TRBJ1-5; D remains ambiguous. Trimming stripped 1 base from V and 5 bases from J, with 4 bases between. Germline V gives CDR1 SGHKS, CDR2 YYEKEE (reference sequence). The CDR3 is made up of 12 amino acids. CDR3 in amino acids: CASSLYDQPQHF. The CDR3 region has the DNA TGTGCCAGCAGCTTGTATGATCAGCCCCAGCATTTT.

The sample holds a few counts of this clone. The chain combines TRBV19 with TRBJ1-1, with a weak D call TRBD1 (5 bases). Trimming stripped 2 bases from V and 3 bases from J, with 13 bases between. The CDR3 is made up of 15 amino acids. Per germline, CDR1 LNHDA and CDR2 SQIVND (reference sequence). The CDR3 loop reads CASSIYRSYDTEAFF. The CDR3 DNA follows: TGTGCCAGTAGTATATACAGGTCGTACGACACTGAAGCTTTCTTT.